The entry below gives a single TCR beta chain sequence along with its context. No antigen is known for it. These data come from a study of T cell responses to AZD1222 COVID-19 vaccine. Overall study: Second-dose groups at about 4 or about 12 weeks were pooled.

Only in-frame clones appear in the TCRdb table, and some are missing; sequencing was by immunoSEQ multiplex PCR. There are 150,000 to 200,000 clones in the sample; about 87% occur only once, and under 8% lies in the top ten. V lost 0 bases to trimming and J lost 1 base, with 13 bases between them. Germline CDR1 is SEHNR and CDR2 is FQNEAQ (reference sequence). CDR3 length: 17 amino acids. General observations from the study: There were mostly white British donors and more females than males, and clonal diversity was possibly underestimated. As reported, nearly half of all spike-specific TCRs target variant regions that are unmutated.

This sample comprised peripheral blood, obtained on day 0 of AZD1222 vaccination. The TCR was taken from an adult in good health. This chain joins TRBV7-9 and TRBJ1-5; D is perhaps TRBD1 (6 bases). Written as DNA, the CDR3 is TGTGCCAGCAGCTTAGCTGGCAGGGGAATGAGCAATCAGCCCCAGCATTTT. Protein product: CASSLAGRGMSNQPQHF.